What follows describes a single TCR beta chain. Its target is unknown. This sample includes further DNA sequences coding for the same CDR3. This sample was included in a study of Ad26.COV2.S vaccination and SARS-CoV-2 variants. The study's findings and limits: The breadth of spike-specific CD8+ and CD4+ T cell responses after vaccination was reportedly substantial. Assessments of TCR breadth and depth may have underestimated the total T cell responses. Vaccine recipients posted higher spike-specific TCR breadth than their placebo counterparts.

Germline values: CDR1 KGHSH, CDR2 LQKENI. V was trimmed by 2 bases and J by 3 bases, leaving 7 bases between them. CDR3 length equals 13 residues. This table comes from immunoSEQ multiplex PCR, and its TCRdb copy is limited to in-frame clones, with some not included. The data show 300,000 to 450,000 clones, with around 90% seen just once and roughly 3.9% held by the top ten. The gene calls are TRBV18 and TRBJ1-2; possible D gene TRBD1, 6 bases. The receptor was derived from a human donor who had recovered from COVID-19. The specimen was peripheral blood, collected after recovery from COVID-19. The CDR3 is CASSPGGDYGYTF. The CDR3 coding sequence is TGTGCCAGCTCACCAGGGGGCGACTATGGCTACACCTTC.